The 16 T cell receptor beta chains in this list originate from one sample, sequenced in a study of T cells after yellow fever vaccination (dated by TCRdb to between 2018 and 2021). Libraries were built with 5' RACE. The sequencing machine was an Illumina HiSeq 2500. TCRdb reanalyzed the raw reads on its own, using fastp at Q25 for trimming and MiXCR for clone calling, and kept in-frame beta chains. Entries that share a CDR3 protein sequence are merged under the most common genes and DNA. In all, the sample holds approximately 300,000 distinct CDR3 sequences, and approximately 13% of those were seen once. 0.4% to 0.55% of the sample goes to the ten largest clones. The treatment or condition label here, explained by the study, means: live attenuated yellow fever vaccine strain. Material: CD4+ T cells sorted from PBMCs, obtained 45 days after the yellow fever booster vaccination. The receptors originated from a young man who received the YFV17D yellow fever vaccine.

The chain couples TRBV5-4 to TRBJ2-1; 7 positions match TRBD1. Germline V gives CDR1 SGHNT, CDR2 YYREEE (reference sequence). V was clipped by 4 bases and J by 9 bases; unmatched bases: 7. The CDR3 has 13 amino acids. The CDR3 DNA is TGTGCCAGCAGCCAAGGGACAGAGGTTGAGCAGTTCTTC. As protein: CASSQGTEVEQFF.

This rearrangement joins TRBV5-1 to TRBJ2-5, with unresolved D. CDR1 SGHRS and CDR2 YFSETQ come from the germline V gene. The CDR3 covers 12 residues. V was clipped by 1 base and J by 3 bases, with 4 bases between them. In DNA form, the CDR3 reads TGCGCCAGCAGCTTGACAGAAGAGACCCAGTACTTC. It encodes CASSLTEETQYF.

This chain joins TRBV15 and TRBJ2-5; the D gene is possibly TRBD1 (5 bases). Germline V gene sequence: CDR1 LNHNV, CDR2 YYDKDF (reference sequence). The CDR3 runs to 16 residues. Trimming left V 0 bases short and J 1 base short, with 12 bases between. For the CDR3, the DNA is TGTGCCACCAGCAGAGATCCAGGACAACCCCAAGAGACCCAGTACTTC. Translating gives CATSRDPGQPQETQYF.

The chain uses TRBV7-9 and TRBJ2-7; D gene uncertain. The CDR3 has 12 amino acids. Deletions cut 0 bases from V and 6 bases from J, with 6 bases between. CDR1 SEHNR and CDR2 FQNEAQ come from the germline V gene (reference sequence). The CDR3 sequence is CASSLAPGEQYF. DNA of the CDR3: TGTGCCAGCAGCTTAGCCCCGGGCGAGCAGTACTTC.

The chain employs TRBV6-2 or TRBV6-3 and TRBJ2-3; 11 bases align to TRBD2. Germline V gives CDR1 MNHEY, CDR2 SVGEGT. The J segment lost 2 bases and the V segment lost 6 bases, leaving 7 bases of the junction unmatched. CDR3 length: 16 residues. The CDR3 protein is CASRERLAGNTDTQYF. The CDR3 bases are TGTGCCAGCAGAGAAAGACTAGCGGGAAACACAGATACGCAGTATTTT.

In this sample, this clonotype turned up a few times. The genes are TRBV6-2 or TRBV6-3 and TRBJ1-2; D unresolved. From germline, CDR1 is MNHEY and CDR2 SVGEGT. This CDR3 spans 15 amino acids. Trimming shortened V by 2 bases and J by 2 bases, and 12 bases separated the two germline ends. CDR3 bases: TGTGCCAGCAGTTACCGTGGCGGAGGCAACTATGGCTACACCTTC. This sequence encodes CASSYRGGGNYGYTF.

The table lists this clonotype with a few counts. The chain couples TRBV7-2 to TRBJ1-4, with unresolved D. This CDR3 comprises 14 residues. Germline V gene data show CDR1 as SGHTA and CDR2 as FQGNSA. Trimming took off 2 bases at V and 4 bases at J, with 8 bases between the two ends. In nucleotides, the CDR3 is TGTGCCAGCAGCTTACGATTATTTAATGAAAAACTGTTTTTT. This sequence encodes CASSLRLFNEKLFF.

The chain is built from TRBV7-9 and TRBJ2-3; D remains ambiguous. The germline V gene has CDR1 SEHNR and CDR2 FQNEAQ (reference sequence). Trimming removed 5 bases at V and 7 bases at J, with 10 bases between. The CDR3 runs 12 residues. Here the CDR3 reads CASSRLGYTQYF. In nucleotides, the CDR3 is TGTGCCAGCAGCCGGCTTGGTTATACGCAGTATTTT.

This clonotype has a handful of counts. This chain links TRBV6-6 with TRBJ2-3; D is undetermined. CDR1 MNHNY and CDR2 SVGAGI come from the germline V gene (reference sequence). With 7 bases removed from V and 6 bases from J, the gap between germline ends came to 11 bases. The CDR3 has 12 residues. The CDR3 sequence: CASTLPGDTQYF. The DNA of the CDR3 is TGTGCCAGCACTCTTCCCGGGGATACGCAGTATTTT.

The chain combines TRBV29-1 with TRBJ2-7; D gene unclear. Trimming cost V 3 bases and J 0 bases, with 9 bases left between them. Germline V gives CDR1 SQVTM, CDR2 ANQGSEA. The CDR3 has 13 amino acids. CDR3 sequence: CSVEDPASYEQYF. The CDR3, as DNA: TGCAGCGTTGAGGATCCGGCCTCCTACGAGCAGTACTTC.

This clonotype has just a few counts. J is TRBJ2-7 and V is TRBV4-3; 7 bases agree with TRBD1. The germline gives CDR1 LGHNA, CDR2 YSLEER. The ends lost 5 bases at V and 2 bases at J; junction bases unmatched: 9. The CDR3 is 15 residues long. The CDR3 sequence is CASSLSRDRTYEQYF. DNA of the CDR3: TGCGCCAGCAGCTTGTCCCGGGACAGAACCTACGAGCAGTACTTC.

In its sample, this clonotype was seen a few times. The chain links TRBV7-2 to TRBJ2-3, with TRBD2 matching 9 bases. With V trimmed by 6 bases and J by 2 bases, 9 bases remained unmatched. The CDR3 sequence is 16 residues long. The germline CDR1 and CDR2 sequences are SGHTA and FQGNSA. CDR3 nucleotide sequence: TGTGCCAGCAGTACATTCGCTAGCGGGAACACAGATACGCAGTATTTT. This codes for CASSTFASGNTDTQYF. Using reference TRBV7-2 and TRBJ2-3 for the parts outside the CDR3, the full variable domain is GAGVSQSPSNKVTEKGKDVELRCDPISGHTALYWYRQSLGQGLEFLIYFQGNSAPDKSGLPSDRFSAERTGGSVSTLTIQRTQQEDSAVYLCASSTFASGNTDTQYFGPGTRLTVL.

Note on this clonotype: One end of the junction fails to match germline, which may point to a read error. This rearrangement joins TRBV7-3 to TRBJ2-1; 8 bases line up with TRBD2. The CDR3 has 16 amino acids. Per the germline V gene, CDR1 is SGHTA and CDR2 is FQGTGA. The DNA of the CDR3 is TGTACCAGCAGTTCCCTCCCGGGACTAGGGTCCAATGAGCAGTTCTTC. This sequence encodes CTSSSLPGLGSNEQFF.

This rearrangement joins TRBV7-8 to TRBJ2-1, with 10 bases matching TRBD2. Germline trimming cut 3 bases from V and 9 bases from J; bases unmatched to any gene: 5. Looked up from germline, CDR1 is SGHVS and CDR2 is FQNEAQ. The CDR3 runs 14 residues. In DNA, the CDR3 is TGTGCCAGCAGCTTGTCTAGCGGGAGTGGTGAGCAGTTCTTC. It translates to CASSLSSGSGEQFF.

This clonotype came up a few times. The rearrangement links TRBV5-1 to TRBJ2-6; the D is unclear. The V end was cut by 2 bases, the J end by 0 bases, with 15 bases between. The CDR3 consists of 18 residues. Germline V gene lookup returns CDR1 SGHRS and CDR2 YFSETQ. The chain's CDR3 is CASSFLFQRDSGANVLTF. CDR3 bases: TGCGCCAGCAGCTTCCTTTTCCAAAGGGACTCTGGGGCCAACGTCCTGACTTTC.

This clonotype occurred a few times. The rearrangement joins TRBV12-3 or TRBV12-4 to TRBJ2-2; TRBD2 aligns across 7 bases. This CDR3 has 16 residues. V trimming: 3 bases; J trimming: 5 bases; junction bases outside the gene matches: 9. The CDR3 here is CASSFSGRPRTGELFF. The CDR3 DNA is TGTGCCAGCAGTTTCTCCGGGAGGCCACGGACCGGGGAGCTGTTTTTT.